Reported below is one TCR beta chain. This may stem from a read error, because a much larger clone lies one nucleotide away. These data originate in a study of early T cells in non-severe SARS-CoV-2 infection. Germline CDR1 is SGHVS and CDR2 is FNYEAQ. The CDR3 contains 13 residues. Unique molecular identifiers were added to individual cDNA molecules. TCRdb re-derived calls from the 5' RACE reads in MiXCR, one entry per CDR3 protein. The sample contains some 34,000 distinct CDR3 sequences, roughly 7.1% of which appear only once. The chain recombines TRBV7-6 with TRBJ1-2, with D perhaps matching TRBD1 (5 bases). The source was whole blood, collected at baseline. The sequence was obtained from an adult who was a healthcare worker with PCR-confirmed SARS-CoV-2 infection or an uninfected control (not recorded which). The CDR3: CVSSLTGIYGYTF. As DNA, the CDR3 is TGTGTCAGCAGCTTAACAGGCATCTATGGCTACACCTTC.